Listed below are T cell receptor beta chains from one sample, sequenced in a study of blood T cell repertoires in COVID-19. The assay was immunoSEQ multiplex PCR, and TCRdb's table has in-frame clones only and misses some. The sample contains roughly 200,000 clones, roughly 90% of which appear only once. Sequenced material: PBMCs or T cells enriched from blood (not recorded which). The receptors shown here come from a young woman with acute COVID-19. Both conserved end residues are part of each CDR3. A D gene is named only where the DNA matches it firmly. A clone size is listed for some rows: how often the clone was seen (once, few, many), or a class if it is expanded.

J gene,V gene,D gene,clone size,CDR3 DNA,CDR3 protein
TRBJ2-1,TRBV6-2/TRBV6-3,TRBD1,.,TGTGCCAGCAGTGGGACAGGGATTGCTGAGCAGTTCTTC,CASSGTGIAEQFF
TRBJ1-1,TRBV29-1,TRBD1,.,TGCAGCGTTGATCCCCAGGGGGGACTGAACACTGAAGCTTTCTTT,CSVDPQGGLNTEAFF
TRBJ1-2,TRBV28,.,.,TGTGCCAGCAGTTTCCAGGGAAACTATGGCTACACCTTC,CASSFQGNYGYTF
TRBJ2-7,TRBV19,.,.,TGTGCCAGTAGCATTGCCGGGGCCTACGAGCAGTACTTC,CASSIAGAYEQYF
TRBJ1-1,TRBV7-8,.,.,TGTGCCAGCAGCCTACAGGGTGGGGACACTGAAGCTTTCTTT,CASSLQGGDTEAFF
TRBJ2-6,TRBV7-9,.,.,TGTGCCAGCAGCCCCTCCACCGGGGTCCCTGGGGCCAACGTCCTGACTTTC,CASSPSTGVPGANVLTF
TRBJ1-3,TRBV28,.,.,TGTGCCAGCAGTTTACGCAGGGCTGGAAACACCATATATTTT,CASSLRRAGNTIYF
TRBJ1-2,TRBV25-1,.,.,TGTGCCAGCAGTGAAGTCGCTAACTATGGCTACACCTTC,CASSEVANYGYTF
TRBJ1-1,TRBV7-8,TRBD1,.,TGTGCCAGCAGCTTTCACGTGGACAGGCAAAGCCCTGAAGCTTTCTTT,CASSFHVDRQSPEAFF
TRBJ2-1,TRBV18,TRBD1,.,TGTGCCAGCTCACCACCCTCCTCAGGGGGCTACAATGAGCAGTTCTTC,CASSPPSSGGYNEQFF
TRBJ1-1,TRBV7-9,.,.,TGTGCCAGCAGCCGCCGGGATGGGGTGCGGACTGAAGCTTTCTTT,CASSRRDGVRTEAFF
TRBJ1-2,TRBV6-5,TRBD1,.,TGTGCCAGCAACCGACAGGGAAACTATGGCTACACCTTC,CASNRQGNYGYTF
TRBJ2-3,TRBV7-3,.,once,TGTGCCAGCAGCTTTCCCGGAGATACGCAGTATTTT,CASSFPGDTQYF
TRBJ1-2,TRBV5-1,.,.,TGCGCCAGCAGCTTGGCTGGTCATGGATTAGAGGCTAACTATGGCTACACCTTC,CASSLAGHGLEANYGYTF
TRBJ2-1,TRBV2,.,few,TGTGCCAGCATCGGGGTTGAAACCCGCGGGATCTTC,CASIGVETRGIF
TRBJ1-5,TRBV6-5,.,.,TGTGCCAGCAGTTACGGCAGGGTGGGACAGCCCCAGCATTTT,CASSYGRVGQPQHF
TRBJ1-2,TRBV19,.,.,TGTGCCAGTATTCGCTCGAGGTATACGGGCAGGGATGGCTACACCTTC,CASIRSRYTGRDGYTF
TRBJ1-1,TRBV7-2,.,.,TGTGCCAGCAGCTGGACAAGGAACACTGAAGCTTTCTTT,CASSWTRNTEAFF
TRBJ2-2,TRBV4-1,TRBD1,.,TGCGCCAGCAGAGGTAACAGGGGGGCGGAGGAGCTGTTTTTT,CASRGNRGAEELFF
TRBJ2-7,TRBV2,TRBD2,.,TGTGCCAGCAGTGACAGCGGGGGGGACGAGCAGTACTTC,CASSDSGGDEQYF
TRBJ1-3,TRBV23-1,TRBD1,.,TGCGCCAGCGCAAATGGGACAGGGAGTGACTCTGGAAACACCATATATTTT,CASANGTGSDSGNTIYF
TRBJ2-5,TRBV6-5,.,.,TGTGCCAGCAGTTACGTTGGGGGCTCGGCAGAGACCCAGTACTTC,CASSYVGGSAETQYF
TRBJ2-1,TRBV27,.,.,TGTGCCAGCAGTTTATCGGGAGGGGGGGACTACAATGAGCAGTTCTTC,CASSLSGGGDYNEQFF
TRBJ1-1,TRBV18,.,.,TGTGCCAGCTCACAAATCAGGTCAGGGACTGAAGCTTTCTTT,CASSQIRSGTEAFF
TRBJ1-2,TRBV29-1,TRBD1,.,TGCAGCGTTGAAGATAGGGCAGGGGGCGCCTATGGCTACACCTTC,CSVEDRAGGAYGYTF
TRBJ2-5,TRBV4-3,TRBD2,once,TGCGCCAGCAGCCAAGATTCTAGCGGGGTTGAGACCCAGTACTTC,CASSQDSSGVETQYF
TRBJ2-7,TRBV2,.,.,TGTGCCAGCACAACCGGGCGAGGGCCCTACGAGCAGTACTTC,CASTTGRGPYEQYF
TRBJ2-7,TRBV18,TRBD1,.,TGTGCCAGCTCACCCGATACAGGGGGCGCACAGCAGTACTTC,CASSPDTGGAQQYF
TRBJ1-6,TRBV4-3,.,.,TGCGCCAGCAGCCAAGATTTTAGAAGCTCCTATAATTCACCCCTCCACTTT,CASSQDFRSSYNSPLHF
TRBJ2-1,TRBV5-4,.,many,TGTGCCAGCAGCTTCATCACTGACAATGAGCAGTTCTTC,CASSFITDNEQFF
TRBJ2-3,TRBV9,.,.,TGTGCCAGCAGCGGTAGCATTTTGCGCACAGATACGCAGTATTTT,CASSGSILRTDTQYF
TRBJ1-5,TRBV10-3,TRBD1,.,TGTGCCATCAGTGATTCGGACAGGCCCAATCAGCCCCAGCATTTT,CAISDSDRPNQPQHF
TRBJ2-5,TRBV25-1,TRBD1,.,TGTGCCAGCAGTGATTGGCAGGGGGCGGGAGAGACCCAGTACTTC,CASSDWQGAGETQYF
TRBJ1-6,TRBV7-9,.,.,TGTGCCACGGGGGATTCACCCCTCCACTTT,CATGDSPLHF
TRBJ2-1,TRBV30,TRBD2,.,TGTGCCTGGATGCTAGCGGGGGGCCTAAGCTCCTACAATGAGCAGTTCTTC,CAWMLAGGLSSYNEQFF
TRBJ2-7,TRBV6-6,.,.,TGTGCCAGCAGTTCCACAGGTGGTGACTACGAGCAGTACTTC,CASSSTGGDYEQYF
TRBJ1-1,TRBV7-2,TRBD1,.,TGTGCCAGCAGCTACCGAGGGACAGCTGAAGCTTTCTTT,CASSYRGTAEAFF
TRBJ2-2,TRBV11-3,TRBD2,.,TGTGCCAGCAGCGAAGGCGGACTAGCCGGGGAGATCGGGGAGCTGTTTTTT,CASSEGGLAGEIGELFF
TRBJ1-5,TRBV7-8,TRBD1,.,TGTGCCAGCAGCCGTACCGGGACAGGGGATCAGCCCCAGCATTTT,CASSRTGTGDQPQHF
TRBJ1-1,TRBV2,.,.,TGTGCCAGCGGACATCCTGAAGCTTTCTTT,CASGHPEAFF
TRBJ1-4,TRBV12-5,.,.,TGTGCTAGTGGCCTGGGGAGTGCTGAACTGTTTTTT,CASGLGSAELFF
TRBJ2-2,TRBV19,TRBD2,few,TGTGCCAGTAGTATCGCCCGGGGACTAGGGAGGTCCGGGGAGCTGTTTTTT,CASSIARGLGRSGELFF
TRBJ2-3,TRBV2,.,.,TGTGCCAGCAATCGGGATCGGGATACGCAGTATTTT,CASNRDRDTQYF
TRBJ2-6,TRBV7-8,.,once,TGTGCCAGCAGCTTAGAGGGGGTAGCTGGGGCCAACGTCCTGACTTTC,CASSLEGVAGANVLTF
TRBJ1-1,TRBV4-2,.,.,TGTGCCAGCAGCCAAGACTTGAACACTGAAGCTTTCTTT,CASSQDLNTEAFF
TRBJ1-4,TRBV19,TRBD1,.,TGTGCCAGTAGTAAAGACAGGGAAGCGGAAAAACTGTTTTTT,CASSKDREAEKLFF
TRBJ1-1,TRBV19,.,.,TGTGCCAGCGAAGGGATTGGAGGAGAAGCTTTCTTT,CASEGIGGEAFF
TRBJ1-4,TRBV7-9,TRBD1,.,TGTGCCAGCAGCGCGGACAGGGCAACTAATGAAAAACTGTTTTTT,CASSADRATNEKLFF
TRBJ2-7,TRBV19,.,.,TGTGCCAGTAGTTTAAGAAGACAGAACTACGAGCAGTACTTC,CASSLRRQNYEQYF
TRBJ2-7,TRBV4-1,.,once,TGCGCCAGCAGCCTGCGGGGTTCCTACGAGCAGTACTTC,CASSLRGSYEQYF
TRBJ1-5,TRBV19,TRBD1,.,TGTGCCAGTAGTTATACAGGGGGTAATCAGCCCCAGCATTTT,CASSYTGGNQPQHF
TRBJ2-7,TRBV5-1,.,.,TGCGCCAGCAGGGAGGGGCCGATCTCCTACGAGCAGTACTTC,CASREGPISYEQYF
TRBJ2-7,TRBV6-5,TRBD1,.,TGTGCCAGCAGTTACGGGGGGACAGGGGGCTACGAGCAGTACTTC,CASSYGGTGGYEQYF
TRBJ2-1,TRBV24-1,TRBD1,.,TGTGCCACCAGTGGGGCGGGACAGGGGGACAATGAGCAGTTCTTC,CATSGAGQGDNEQFF
TRBJ2-3,TRBV5-1,.,.,TGCGCCAGCAGCTTGGGCGGGACTAGCACAGATACGCAGTATTTT,CASSLGGTSTDTQYF